Listed below are T cell receptor beta chains from one sample, sequenced in a study of OX40 agonist ivuxolimab in advanced cancers. Only in-frame clones appear in the TCRdb table, and some are missing; sequencing was by immunoSEQ multiplex PCR. This table holds some 50,000 clones, about nine tenths found once. The sample consisted of CD4+ or CD8+ T cells sorted from blood, taken in a trial of the OX40 agonist ivuxolimab. The source is an adult with an advanced solid tumor such as melanoma, head and neck, liver or kidney cancer. CDR3s include the opening cysteine and the closing phenylalanine or tryptophan. The order of the fields is J gene, V gene, clone size, D gene, CDR3 protein, CDR3 DNA. D genes are given only for firm matches. Rows give clone size only sometimes, using once, few, many, or a class for an expanded clone.

TRBJ2-6	TRBV6-6	-	-	CASSSLPGANVLTF	TGTGCCAGCAGTTCACTCCCTGGGGCCAACGTCCTGACTTTC
TRBJ2-7	TRBV4-2	-	-	CASSQGGPSYEQYF	TGTGCCAGCAGCCAAGGCGGACCGTCCTACGAGCAGTACTTC
TRBJ1-5	TRBV9	-	-	CASSVGQGRQPQHF	TGTGCCAGCAGCGTAGGGCAGGGTAGGCAGCCCCAGCATTTT
TRBJ1-4	TRBV2	-	-	CASTDSSTNEKLFF	TGTGCCAGCACCGACAGCTCAACTAATGAAAAACTGTTTTTT
TRBJ2-3	TRBV10-1	-	-	CASSEGTSTDTQYF	TGCGCCAGCAGTGAGGGGACTAGCACAGATACGCAGTATTTT
TRBJ2-5	TRBV11-2	-	TRBD2	CASSLGLGGGQETQYF	TGTGCCAGCAGCTTAGGCCTGGGGGGGGGACAAGAGACCCAGTACTTC
TRBJ1-2	TRBV2	few	TRBD1	CASSEQGADGYTF	TGTGCCAGCAGTGAACAGGGGGCGGACGGCTACACCTTC
TRBJ2-1	TRBV5-1	-	TRBD2	CASSSSGSDYNEQFF	TGCGCCAGCAGCTCTAGCGGGAGTGACTACAATGAGCAGTTCTTC
TRBJ1-1	TRBV27	-	-	CASSGQMNTEAFF	TGTGCCAGCAGTGGCCAGATGAACACTGAAGCTTTCTTT
TRBJ1-1	TRBV28	-	-	CASSLRAMGNTEAFF	TGTGCCAGCAGTTTAAGGGCGATGGGAAACACTGAAGCTTTCTTT
TRBJ2-2	TRBV19	-	-	CASIYKEVGGELFF	TGTGCCAGTATCTACAAGGAGGTTGGCGGGGAGCTGTTTTTT
TRBJ1-2	TRBV4-1	-	TRBD1	CASSQGWTGNLYGYTF	TGCGCCAGCAGCCAAGGGTGGACAGGAAACCTCTATGGCTACACCTTC
TRBJ2-7	TRBV28	-	TRBD2	CASRGGTSGVYEQYF	TGTGCCAGCAGAGGCGGGACTAGCGGGGTTTACGAGCAGTACTTC
TRBJ2-1	TRBV18	-	TRBD2	CASSQGLDDEQFF	TGTGCCAGCTCCCAGGGACTAGACGATGAGCAGTTCTTC
TRBJ1-6	TRBV4-2	-	-	CASSPTGGNSPLHF	TGTGCCAGCAGCCCCACGGGGGGGAATTCACCCCTCCACTTT
TRBJ2-1	TRBV11-3	once	-	CASSQSRGFSNEQFF	TGTGCCAGCAGCCAAAGTCGGGGGTTTAGTAATGAGCAGTTCTTC
TRBJ1-1	TRBV11-3	-	TRBD1	CASSPRAGTGIAFF	TGTGCCAGCAGCCCCCGAGCCGGGACAGGGATAGCTTTCTTT
TRBJ1-4	TRBV29-1	-	TRBD1	CSVPEGQGNEKLFF	TGCAGCGTGCCTGAGGGACAGGGGAACGAAAAACTGTTTTTT